This T cell receptor beta chain was found in a study of blood T cell repertoires in COVID-19. Study overall: Acute and convalescent COVID-19 specimens originated in the United States, Italy and Spain. PBMCs, B-cell-depleted T cells, or T cells were the source of the cDNA or gDNA that made up the material.

V shed 6 bases and J 2 bases; nucleotides not matched to a gene: 10. The CDR3 contains 16 residues. CDR1 is WSHSY and CDR2 is SAAADI in the germline V gene. In the original workflow: Cell counts per sample came from amplifying reference gene primers. Sequenced by immunoSEQ multiplex PCR; TCRdb stores in-frame clones only, minus some. V and J calls and clone size come straight from that table; D and trimming were deduced from the DNA. The sample carries 85,000 to 120,000 clones, approximately 84% recorded once. This clone was counted ten times or more. Sequencing was done on a sample of peripheral blood. This receptor was obtained from a man aged 40-50 years with active or convalescent COVID-19. V gene TRBV10-2 combines with J gene TRBJ2-1, with 7 bases aligning to TRBD2. CDR3 amino acids: CASSPAAGEPYNEQFF. The CDR3 DNA reads TGCGCCAGCAGCCCCGCTGCGGGGGAACCCTACAATGAGCAGTTCTTC.